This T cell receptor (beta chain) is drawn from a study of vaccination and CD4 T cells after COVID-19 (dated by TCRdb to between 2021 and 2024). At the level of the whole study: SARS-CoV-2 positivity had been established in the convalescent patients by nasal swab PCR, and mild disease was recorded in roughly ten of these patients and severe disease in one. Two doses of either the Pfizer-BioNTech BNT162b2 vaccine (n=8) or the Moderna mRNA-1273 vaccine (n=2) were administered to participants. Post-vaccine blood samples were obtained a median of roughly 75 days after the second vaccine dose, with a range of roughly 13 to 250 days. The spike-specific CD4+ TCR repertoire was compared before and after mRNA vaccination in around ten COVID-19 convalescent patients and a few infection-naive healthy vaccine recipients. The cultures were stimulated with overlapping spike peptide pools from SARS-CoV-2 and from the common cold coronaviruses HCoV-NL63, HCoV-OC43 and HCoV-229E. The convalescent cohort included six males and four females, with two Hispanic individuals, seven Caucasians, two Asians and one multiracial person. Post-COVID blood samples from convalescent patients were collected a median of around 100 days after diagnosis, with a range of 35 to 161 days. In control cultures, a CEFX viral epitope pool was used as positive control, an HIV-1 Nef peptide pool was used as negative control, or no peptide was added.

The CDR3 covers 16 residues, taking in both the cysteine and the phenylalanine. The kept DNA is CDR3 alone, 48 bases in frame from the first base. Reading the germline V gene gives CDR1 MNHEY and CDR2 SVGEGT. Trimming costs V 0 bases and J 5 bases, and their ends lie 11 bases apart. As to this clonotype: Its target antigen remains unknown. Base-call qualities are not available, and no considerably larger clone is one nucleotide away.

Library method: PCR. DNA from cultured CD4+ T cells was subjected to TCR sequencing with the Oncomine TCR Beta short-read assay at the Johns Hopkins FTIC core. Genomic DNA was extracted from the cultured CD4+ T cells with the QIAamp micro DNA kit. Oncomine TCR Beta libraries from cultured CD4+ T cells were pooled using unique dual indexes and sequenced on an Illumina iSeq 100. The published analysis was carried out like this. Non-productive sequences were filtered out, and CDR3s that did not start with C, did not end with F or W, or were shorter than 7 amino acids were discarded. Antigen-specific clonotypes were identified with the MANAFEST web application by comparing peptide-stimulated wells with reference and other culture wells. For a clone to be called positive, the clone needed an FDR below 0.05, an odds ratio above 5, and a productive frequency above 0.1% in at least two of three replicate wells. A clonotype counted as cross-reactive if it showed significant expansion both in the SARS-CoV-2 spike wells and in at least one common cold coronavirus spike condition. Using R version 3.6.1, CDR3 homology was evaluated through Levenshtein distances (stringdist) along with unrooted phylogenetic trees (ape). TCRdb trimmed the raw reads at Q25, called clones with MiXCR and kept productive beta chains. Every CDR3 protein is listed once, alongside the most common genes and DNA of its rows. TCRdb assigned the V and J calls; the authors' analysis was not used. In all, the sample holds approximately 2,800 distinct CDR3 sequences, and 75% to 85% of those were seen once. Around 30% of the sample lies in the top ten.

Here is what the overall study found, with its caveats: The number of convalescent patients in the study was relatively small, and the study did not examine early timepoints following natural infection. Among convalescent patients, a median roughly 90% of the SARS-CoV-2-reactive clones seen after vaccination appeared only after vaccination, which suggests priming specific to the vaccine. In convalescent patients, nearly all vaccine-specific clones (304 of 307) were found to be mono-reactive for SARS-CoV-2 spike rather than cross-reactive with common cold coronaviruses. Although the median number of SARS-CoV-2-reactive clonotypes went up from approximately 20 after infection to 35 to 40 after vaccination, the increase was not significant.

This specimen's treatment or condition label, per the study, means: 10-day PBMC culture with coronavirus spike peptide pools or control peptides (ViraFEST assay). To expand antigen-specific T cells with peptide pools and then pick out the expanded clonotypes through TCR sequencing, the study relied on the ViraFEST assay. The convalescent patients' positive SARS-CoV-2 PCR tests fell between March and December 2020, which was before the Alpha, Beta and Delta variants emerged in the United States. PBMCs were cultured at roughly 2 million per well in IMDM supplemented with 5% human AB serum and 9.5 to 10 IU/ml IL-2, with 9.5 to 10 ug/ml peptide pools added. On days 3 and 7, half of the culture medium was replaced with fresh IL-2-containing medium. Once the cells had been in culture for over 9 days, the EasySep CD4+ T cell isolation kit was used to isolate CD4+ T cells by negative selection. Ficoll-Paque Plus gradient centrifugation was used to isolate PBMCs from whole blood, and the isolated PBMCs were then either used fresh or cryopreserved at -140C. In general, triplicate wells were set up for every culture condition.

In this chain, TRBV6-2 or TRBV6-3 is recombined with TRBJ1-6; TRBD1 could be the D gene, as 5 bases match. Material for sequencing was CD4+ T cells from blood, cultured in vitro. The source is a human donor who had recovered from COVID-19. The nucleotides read TGTGCCAGCAGTTACTCAACGGCCAGGGATAATTCACCCCTCCACTTT. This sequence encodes CASSYSTARDNSPLHF.